The following is a T cell receptor (beta chain) sequence with its context. The target antigen is unknown. In germline, CDR1 is MDHEN, CDR2 SYDVKM. The CDR3 covers 11 residues. The germline V and J ends were trimmed by 8 bases and 3 bases, with 6 bases remaining between them. The record originates from a study of chemoradiotherapy in HPV16-positive cancers. Study outcomes and limitations: For HPV16-positive patients, expanding HPV-responsive T cells associated with longer recurrence-free survival. Only two HPV16-positive patients supplied the functional HPV-specificity definition. Non-HPV-specific T cells did not expand in tumors during treatment, whereas candidate HPV-specific clones and E7-related motifs did.

Profiling relied on immunoSEQ multiplex PCR, and the TCRdb table lists in-frame clones only, not all of them. The sample contains 1,700 or so clones, roughly 95% of which appear only once. The sample in question was tumor tissue, obtained from a patient who underwent chemoradiotherapy. The chain joins TRBV28 to TRBJ2-3; D is ambiguous. The source of this sequence is a human donor with HPV-associated anogenital cancer. The CDR3: CASQDTDTQYF. For the CDR3, the DNA is TGTGCCAGCCAGGATACAGATACGCAGTATTTT.